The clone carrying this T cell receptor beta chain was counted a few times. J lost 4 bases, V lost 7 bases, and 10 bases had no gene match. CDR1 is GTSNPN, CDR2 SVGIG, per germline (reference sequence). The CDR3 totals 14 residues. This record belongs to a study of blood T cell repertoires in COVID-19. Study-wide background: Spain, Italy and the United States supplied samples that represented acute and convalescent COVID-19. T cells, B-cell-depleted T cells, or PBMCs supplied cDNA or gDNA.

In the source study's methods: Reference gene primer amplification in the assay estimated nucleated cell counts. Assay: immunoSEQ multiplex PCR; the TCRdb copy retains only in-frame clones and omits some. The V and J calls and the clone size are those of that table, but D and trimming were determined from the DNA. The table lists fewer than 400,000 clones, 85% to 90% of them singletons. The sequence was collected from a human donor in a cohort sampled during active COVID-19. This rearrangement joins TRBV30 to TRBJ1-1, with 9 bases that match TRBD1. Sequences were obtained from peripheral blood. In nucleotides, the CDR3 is TGTGCCTCCCGGGACAGGGTGGGAGGCACTGAAGCTTTCTTT. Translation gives CASRDRVGGTEAFF.